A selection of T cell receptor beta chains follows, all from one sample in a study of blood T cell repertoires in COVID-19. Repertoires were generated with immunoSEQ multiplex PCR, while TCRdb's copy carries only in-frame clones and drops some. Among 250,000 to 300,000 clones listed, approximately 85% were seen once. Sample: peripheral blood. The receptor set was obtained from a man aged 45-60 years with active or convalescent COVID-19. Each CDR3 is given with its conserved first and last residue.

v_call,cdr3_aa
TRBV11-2,CASSYLPRAEKLFF
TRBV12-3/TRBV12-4,CASSLAGEYGYTF
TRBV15,CATSRGRGVDTQYF
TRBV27,CASSFTGLTSGRGNTQYF
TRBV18,CASSPLEGGVGYTF
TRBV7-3,CASSPSGGRNEQFF
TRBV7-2,CASSLGRGHEETQYF
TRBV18,CASSLDRLGVEQYF
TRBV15,CATSRERHETDTQYF
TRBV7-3,CASSLRGADTQYF
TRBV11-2,CASSLVPKTGWGRTEAFF
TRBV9,CASSVLAGEGNEQFF
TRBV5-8,CASSLTGFTDTQYF
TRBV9,CASSVDVRVAGEQFF
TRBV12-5,CASGPPQSATGELFF
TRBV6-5,CASSSLFGQGGTEAFF
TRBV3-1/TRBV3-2,CASSQGENTIYF
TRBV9,CASSVEAGLGTQYF
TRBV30,CAWSEQPVEAFF
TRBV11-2,CASSRTSGRINEQFF
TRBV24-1,CATSDSSGTYEQYF
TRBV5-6,CASSTYLGQVYNEQYF